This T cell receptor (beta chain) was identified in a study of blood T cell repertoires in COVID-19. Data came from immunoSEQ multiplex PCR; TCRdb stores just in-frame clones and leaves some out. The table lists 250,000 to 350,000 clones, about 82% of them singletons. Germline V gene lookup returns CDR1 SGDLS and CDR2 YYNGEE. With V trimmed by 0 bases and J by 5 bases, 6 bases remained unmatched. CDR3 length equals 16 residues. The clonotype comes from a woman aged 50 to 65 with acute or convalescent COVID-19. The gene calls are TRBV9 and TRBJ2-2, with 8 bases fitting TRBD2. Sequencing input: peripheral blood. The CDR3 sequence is CASSVVSGGPTGELFF. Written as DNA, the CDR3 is TGTGCCAGCAGCGTAGTGTCGGGAGGGCCGACCGGGGAGCTGTTTTTT.